These T cell receptor beta chains were read from a single sample in a study of T cells in Graves' hyperthyroidism and ophthalmopathy. From the multiplex PCR reads, TCRdb called clonotypes with MiXCR, one entry per CDR3 protein. The sample gives around 350,000 distinct CDR3 sequences, about 13% of which show up once; less than 10% is in the top ten. The specimen sequenced was blood. Receptors originate from a woman younger than 35 with Graves' hyperthyroidism. The CDR3 runs from the conserved cysteine through the conserved F or W. A D gene is named only where the DNA matches it firmly. For some rows the clone size is stated as once, few or many, or as a class when expanded; others skip it.

J gene,D gene,V gene,clone size,CDR3 protein,CDR3 DNA
TRBJ2-7,TRBD1,TRBV28,many,CASRPTGASSYEQYF,TGTGCCAGCAGACCGACAGGGGCGAGCTCCTACGAGCAGTACTTC
TRBJ2-4,TRBD1,TRBV3-1,NA,CASSPEDPQGTKNIQYF,TGTGCCAGCAGCCCCGAAGACCCACAGGGGACCAAAAACATTCAGTACTTC
TRBJ2-7,TRBD2,TRBV7-9,NA,CASSPPGGAYEQYF,TGTGCCAGCAGCCCCCCGGGGGGGGCCTACGAGCAGTACTTC
TRBJ2-3,NA,TRBV29-1,many,CSVVPQTSTDTQYF,TGCAGCGTTGTTCCCCAGACTAGCACAGATACGCAGTATTTT
TRBJ1-2,NA,TRBV3-1,many,CASSQAETLDYGYTF,TGTGCCAGCAGCCAAGCCGAAACACTAGACTATGGCTACACCTTC
TRBJ1-2,TRBD1,TRBV20-1,NA,CSALQRRGQVYGYTF,TGCAGTGCTTTACAAAGGCGGGGACAGGTCTATGGCTACACCTTC
TRBJ1-6,NA,TRBV30,many,CAWSAGTEYSPLHF,TGTGCCTGGAGTGCGGGGACGGAATATTCACCCCTCCACTTT
TRBJ2-7,TRBD1,TRBV29-1,few,CSVRDSGYEQYF,TGCAGCGTCCGGGACAGCGGATACGAGCAGTACTTC
TRBJ1-4,NA,TRBV6-1,few,CASTTPHGAPVPATNEKLFF,TGTGCCAGCACGACCCCCCATGGGGCCCCGGTCCCCGCAACTAATGAAAAACTGTTTTTT
TRBJ2-3,NA,TRBV7-2,many,CASSLVLARGDTQYF,TGTGCCAGCAGCTTAGTCCTCGCGAGGGGAGATACGCAGTATTTT
TRBJ1-3,NA,TRBV28,few,CASIGGIKNTIYF,TGTGCCAGCATAGGGGGGATTAAGAACACCATATATTTT
TRBJ2-2,NA,TRBV20-1,many,CSASRLGTGELFF,TGCAGTGCTAGTCGGCTGGGTACCGGGGAGCTGTTTTTT
TRBJ2-1,TRBD2,TRBV18,many,CASSPPQGLAVYEQFF,TGTGCCAGCTCACCACCGCAAGGACTAGCGGTCTATGAGCAGTTCTTC
TRBJ2-1,NA,TRBV7-2,many,CASWPSSSSYNEQFF,TGTGCCAGTTGGCCCAGCTCTAGCTCCTACAATGAGCAGTTCTTC
TRBJ2-7,TRBD1,TRBV5-6,NA,CASSLDRERHYEQYF,TGTGCCAGCAGCTTAGACAGGGAGAGGCACTACGAGCAGTACTTC
TRBJ1-2,TRBD1,TRBV6-1,many,CASRAGTASIPNYGYTF,TGTGCCAGCAGGGCCGGGACAGCCTCGATTCCTAACTATGGCTACACCTTC
TRBJ1-2,NA,TRBV12-3/TRBV12-4,many,CASSLGRGYGYTF,TGTGCCAGCAGTTTAGGCAGAGGGTATGGCTACACCTTC
TRBJ1-1,NA,TRBV11-1,many,CASSSGLSAFF,TGTGCCAGCAGTTCCGGGCTGAGCGCTTTCTTT
TRBJ1-1,TRBD1,TRBV7-9,few,CASSLGILGGTGEQTEAFF,TGTGCCAGCAGCTTAGGAATTTTAGGAGGGACAGGGGAACAGACTGAAGCTTTCTTT
TRBJ2-7,TRBD1,TRBV7-9,NA,CASSPPGQLAVRSYEQYF,TGTGCCAGCAGCCCTCCGGGACAGCTAGCAGTACGATCCTACGAGCAGTACTTC
TRBJ2-1,NA,TRBV30,many,CAWSVRDGSYNEQFF,TGTGCCTGGAGTGTACGTGACGGCTCCTACAATGAGCAGTTCTTC
TRBJ2-5,NA,TRBV20-1,many,CSARELQGLAETQYF,TGCAGTGCTAGAGAGCTACAGGGTTTGGCTGAGACCCAGTACTTC
TRBJ2-1,TRBD2,TRBV7-9,many,CASSGSGESSYNEQFF,TGTGCCAGCAGCGGTAGCGGGGAAAGCTCCTACAATGAGCAGTTCTTC
TRBJ2-1,TRBD1,TRBV11-1,many,CASRDVGQVGNNEQFF,TGTGCCAGCAGGGATGTAGGACAGGTTGGCAACAATGAGCAGTTCTTC
TRBJ1-5,TRBD1,TRBV5-1,NA,CASSFFRDRGPAGNQPQHF,TGCGCCAGCAGCTTTTTCCGGGACAGGGGGCCAGCTGGCAATCAGCCCCAGCATTTT
TRBJ1-2,NA,TRBV6-2/TRBV6-3,NA,CASSYPGTDSAGRYGYTF,TGTGCCAGCAGTTACCCAGGGACCGATTCGGCCGGGCGATATGGCTACACCTTC
TRBJ1-1,NA,TRBV19,many,CASRQEGFRAYTEAFF,TGTGCCAGTAGGCAGGAGGGGTTTAGAGCGTACACTGAAGCTTTCTTT
TRBJ1-2,TRBD1,TRBV27,NA,CASSRGQGRYGYTF,TGTGCCAGCAGTCGGGGACAGGGGCGGTATGGCTACACCTTC
TRBJ1-1,TRBD1,TRBV7-8,many,CASSLRGTVNTEAFF,TGTGCCAGCAGCCTGAGAGGGACAGTGAACACTGAAGCTTTCTTT
TRBJ2-7,TRBD1,TRBV28,many,CASSCSLWTGLYEQYF,TGTGCCAGCAGTTGTAGCTTGTGGACAGGGCTCTACGAGCAGTACTTC
TRBJ2-1,NA,TRBV6-2/TRBV6-3,many,CASSYMASSYNEQFF,TGTGCCAGCAGTTACATGGCGAGCTCCTACAATGAGCAGTTCTTC
TRBJ1-6,NA,TRBV6-1,few,CASSPIGGKSSYNSPLHF,TGTGCCAGCAGTCCCATCGGAGGGAAGAGCTCCTATAATTCACCCCTCCACTTT
TRBJ2-7,NA,TRBV6-2/TRBV6-3,NA,CASSYTSSAYEQYF,TGTGCCAGCAGTTACACTTCAAGCGCCTACGAGCAGTACTTC
TRBJ1-6,NA,TRBV19,NA,CASSIRDRDNSPLHF,TGTGCCAGTAGTATACGAGACAGAGATAATTCACCCCTCCACTTT
TRBJ2-5,TRBD1,TRBV18,many,CASSPSSVRGQETQYF,TGTGCCAGCTCACCATCAAGCGTAAGGGGGCAGGAGACCCAGTACTTC
TRBJ2-3,NA,TRBV6-1,many,CASTRDTDTQYF,TGTGCCAGCACCAGGGATACAGATACGCAGTATTTT
TRBJ2-1,TRBD2,TRBV7-2,NA,CASSSSSGGSSYNEQFF,TGTGCCAGCAGCTCTTCTAGCGGGGGAAGCTCCTACAATGAGCAGTTCTTC
TRBJ2-1,NA,TRBV30,few,CAWSIFGREQFF,TGTGCCTGGAGTATATTCGGGCGCGAGCAGTTCTTC
TRBJ2-1,TRBD1,TRBV3-1,NA,CASSRQGPSEQFF,TGTGCCAGCAGCCGACAGGGTCCGTCTGAGCAGTTCTTC
TRBJ2-1,TRBD2,TRBV5-4,few,CASSGTSAYNEQFF,TGTGCCAGCAGCGGAACTAGCGCCTACAATGAGCAGTTCTTC
TRBJ2-7,NA,TRBV6-1,NA,CASRERVSRGPGEQYF,TGTGCCAGCAGGGAAAGGGTTAGTCGGGGGCCTGGAGAGCAGTACTTC
TRBJ2-1,TRBD2,TRBV7-9,many,CASSFTSGSLNEQFF,TGTGCCAGCAGCTTTACTAGCGGGAGCCTTAATGAGCAGTTCTTC
TRBJ2-1,TRBD2,TRBV4-1,few,CASSQDRRGAYNEQFF,TGCGCCAGCAGCCAAGATCGGCGGGGGGCATACAATGAGCAGTTCTTC
TRBJ1-2,NA,TRBV19,few,CASSILGFLGGYTF,TGTGCCAGTAGTATCTTGGGGTTTTTGGGCGGCTACACCTTC
TRBJ2-7,NA,TRBV7-9,NA,CASSLGSYEQHF,TGTGCCAGCAGCTTAGGGTCCTACGAGCAGCACTTC
TRBJ2-7,TRBD1,TRBV15,few,CAATRDRGSEQYF,TGTGCCGCCACCAGGGACAGGGGAAGCGAGCAGTACTTC
TRBJ1-5,NA,TRBV9,NA,CASSRGLNQPQHF,TGTGCCAGCTCCAGGGGCCTGAATCAGCCCCAGCATTTT